This T cell receptor (beta chain) was identified during a study of pediatric ulcerative colitis. Overall study results and limits: No controls had the two rectal clonotypes shared by ulcerative colitis patients. Blood-rectal clonal overlap within each person was significantly higher in ulcerative colitis patients than controls.

Some clones are missing from TCRdb's copy, which holds only in-frame ones; the method was immunoSEQ multiplex PCR. Of tens of thousands of clones listed, over 70% are singletons. This clone was observed a single time. Its antigen is not identified. During colonoscopy, one to two rectal pinch biopsies were collected. Germline values: CDR1 MNHEY, CDR2 SVGAGI. The CDR3 runs to 14 residues. Losses at the gene ends were 9 bases for V and 4 bases for J; bases not matched to a gene: 7. V usage is TRBV6-5 and J usage is TRBJ1-5; 9 bases map to TRBD1. This receptor was identified in a girl under 18 with moderate ulcerative colitis. What was sequenced was gut tissue. CDR3: CASRGQGGNQPQHF. The CDR3 coding sequence is TGTGCCAGTAGGGGACAGGGTGGGAATCAGCCCCAGCATTTT.